These 24 T cell receptor beta chains came from one sample sequenced in a study of PD-1 blockade in classical Hodgkin lymphoma. Time point: cycle 4 day 1 (C4D1), after less than 7 weeks of nivolumab. Following autologous stem cell transplantation, relapse occurred in every patient, and exposure to brentuximab vedotin varied. The method was immunoSEQ multiplex PCR; TCRdb's version includes in-frame clones alone and lacks a portion of them. The sample has nearly 20,000 clones; about 80% are singletons. This specimen consisted of peripheral blood mononuclear cells (PBMCs), obtained before the fourth cycle of nivolumab. The origin of the receptors is a human donor with classical Hodgkin lymphoma.

The chain combines TRBV4-3 with TRBJ1-2; unclear D gene. Trimming left V 0 bases short and J 3 bases short, with 8 bases between. Germline CDR1 is LGHNA and CDR2 is YSLEER. CDR3 length: 14 amino acids. CDR3 sequence reads: CASSQEAGHYGYTF. CDR3 bases: TGCGCCAGCAGCCAAGAAGCCGGCCACTATGGCTACACCTTC.

In regard to this clone: This same CDR3 is encoded by further DNA sequences in the sample. The chain joins TRBV5-1 to TRBJ2-7; 9 bases align to TRBD1. Germline CDR1 SGHRS, CDR2 YFSETQ. This CDR3 is 13 amino acids long. The V gene end was trimmed by 5 bases and the J gene end by 3 bases; junction bases not matched to a gene: 3. The CDR3 DNA follows: TGCGCCAGCAGACGGGACAGGGACTACGAGCAGTACTTC. Translated: CASRRDRDYEQYF.

The chain is built from TRBV29-1 and TRBJ1-2; D not resolved. CDR1 SQVTM and CDR2 ANQGSEA come from the germline V gene. V was shortened by 4 bases and J by 1 base, with 4 bases between the two germline ends. This CDR3 is 11 amino acids long. The CDR3 spells CSVAVNYGYTF. The DNA of the CDR3 is TGCAGCGTTGCCGTTAACTATGGCTACACCTTC.

The J gene is TRBJ1-4, the V gene TRBV6-5; D gene uncertain. CDR3 length: 14 amino acids. Trimming stripped 5 bases from V and 0 bases from J, with 7 bases between. Germline V gene lookup returns CDR1 MNHEY and CDR2 SVGAGI. This chain's CDR3 is CASSEIATNEKLFF. DNA of the CDR3: TGTGCCAGCAGTGAAATCGCAACTAATGAAAAACTGTTTTTT.

J is TRBJ1-1 and V is TRBV6-5; D unresolved. CDR1 is MNHEY and CDR2 is SVGAGI in the germline V gene. This CDR3 contains 15 residues. V gave up 0 bases and J gave up 2 bases, with 10 bases separating them. The CDR3 loop is CASSYSWLSNTEAFF. The CDR3 DNA reads as TGTGCCAGCAGTTACTCCTGGTTGTCTAACACTGAAGCTTTCTTT.

The chain carries TRBV18 and TRBJ2-1, with TRBD1 matching over 9 bases. The germline V gene encodes CDR1 KGHSH and CDR2 LQKENI. The CDR3 is made up of 15 amino acids. With V trimmed by 4 bases and J by 8 bases, 9 bases remained unmatched. DNA of the CDR3: TGTGCCAGCTCACAACCGGGACAGGGAAGGCATGAGCAGTTCTTC. Translating it yields CASSQPGQGRHEQFF.

This clone showed up just a few times. The chain joins TRBV29-1 to TRBJ1-2; no definite D call. This CDR3 region has 12 residues. CDR1 and CDR2 (germline): SQVTM, ANQGSEA. V shed 4 bases and J shed 8 bases, with 14 bases lying between them. The CDR3: CSVGYGSGGYTF. CDR3 DNA: TGCAGCGTTGGATATGGGTCCGGAGGCTACACCTTC.

This chain links TRBV30 with TRBJ2-5; D may match TRBD1 or TRBD2 (6 bases each). The CDR3 runs to 14 residues. With 0 bases removed from V and 5 bases from J, the gap between germline ends came to 13 bases. The germline CDR1 and CDR2 sequences are GTSNPN and SVGIG (reference sequence). The CDR3 DNA follows: TGTGCCTGGAGTGTACCCGGGGGCGAGGAGACCCAGTACTTC. Translating gives CAWSVPGGEETQYF.

This chain joins TRBV27 and TRBJ2-7; D not certain. The germline V and J ends were trimmed by 7 bases and 5 bases, with 9 bases remaining between them. This CDR3 comprises 11 residues. Germline V lookup: CDR1 MNHEY, CDR2 SMNVEV (reference sequence). CDR3 sequence reads: CASKGNNEQYF. In nucleotides, the CDR3 is TGTGCCAGCAAGGGAAACAACGAGCAGTACTTC.

The V gene is TRBV6-1, the J gene TRBJ1-1, with TRBD1 as a possible D gene (6 bases). Germline CDR1 MNHNS, CDR2 SASEGT. Trimming cost V 6 bases and J 3 bases, with 11 bases left between them. The CDR3 length is 13 residues. Here the CDR3 reads CASRQRQDTEAFF. As DNA, the CDR3 is TGTGCCAGCAGGCAAAGACAGGACACTGAAGCTTTCTTT.

This chain joins TRBV7-9 and TRBJ1-4; D possibly corresponds to TRBD1 (6 bases). The CDR3 consists of 14 residues. Germline CDR1 SEHNR, CDR2 FQNEAQ (reference sequence). The V gene lost 5 bases and the J gene lost 8 bases, with 15 bases spanning the gap. In nucleotides, the CDR3 is TGTGCCAGCAGCATACGACAGGAGGGGGAAAAACTGTTTTTT. Protein sequence: CASSIRQEGEKLFF. Drawing the rest from reference TRBV7-9 and TRBJ1-4, the complete variable domain is DTGVSQNPRHKITKRGQNVTFRCDPISEHNRLYWYRQTLGQGPEFLTYFQNEAQLEKSRLLSDRFSAERPKGSFSTLEIQRTEQGDSAMYLCASSIRQEGEKLFFGSGTQLSVL.

CDR3 region: CASSYARGRGEAFF. CDR3 nucleotide sequence: TGTGCCAGCAGTTACGCCAGGGGGCGTGGTGAAGCTTTCTTT. This chain connects TRBV6-5 to TRBJ1-1; TRBD1 matches at 8 bases. V shed 2 bases, J shed 7 bases, and the junction held 6 bases outside the gene matches. The CDR3 runs to 14 residues. The germline V gene has CDR1 MNHEY and CDR2 SVGAGI.

The table lists this clone with a few counts. The J gene is TRBJ2-3, the V gene TRBV6-4; D gene uncertain. CDR1 and CDR2 (germline): MRHNA, SNTAGT. V lost 7 bases to trimming and J lost 2 bases, with 13 bases between them. The CDR3 is made up of 14 amino acids. CDR3 coding DNA: TGTGCCAGCACTCGATCAAATCACACAGATACGCAGTATTTT. It encodes CASTRSNHTDTQYF.

CDR3 coding DNA: TGTGCCAGCTCAACGGTGGGGGGCTACACCTTC. Its translation is CASSTVGGYTF. V gene TRBV18 combines with J gene TRBJ1-2, with D hard to call. Trimming shortened V by 5 bases and J by 8 bases, and 9 bases separated the two germline ends. The CDR3 spans 11 residues. Per the germline V gene, CDR1 is KGHSH and CDR2 is LQKENI.

The chain is built from TRBV6-6 and TRBJ1-2; 10 nucleotides align to TRBD1. This CDR3 comprises 15 residues. The V segment lost 7 bases and the J segment 1 base; nucleotides outside the gene matches: 6. From germline, CDR1 is MNHNY and CDR2 SVGAGI (reference sequence). The CDR3 spells CASIQTGGVNYGYTF. The CDR3 coding sequence is TGTGCCAGCATCCAGACAGGGGGCGTTAACTATGGCTACACCTTC.

The rearrangement links TRBV25-1 to TRBJ2-7; tentatively, D is TRBD2 (6 bases). Germline CDR1 MGHDK, CDR2 SYGVNS. The ends were cut back, 2 bases at V and 5 bases at J, with 13 bases in the middle. The CDR3 loop spans 14 amino acids. CDR3 DNA sequence: TGTGCCAGCAGTGAACCAGGAGGGACCCACGAGCAGTACTTC. Its protein product is CASSEPGGTHEQYF.

This clone was seen a handful of times. The chain combines TRBV11-2 with TRBJ2-1; TRBD1 or TRBD2 may be the D gene (5 bases each). The CDR3 runs 15 residues. V was trimmed by 5 bases and J by 0 bases, leaving 11 bases between them. Germline CDR1 SGHAT, CDR2 FQNNGV. CDR3 loop: CASSPWGSSYNEQFF. The CDR3 DNA follows: TGTGCCAGCAGCCCCTGGGGGAGCTCCTACAATGAGCAGTTCTTC.

This chain connects TRBV7-2 to TRBJ2-7; 10 bases are shared with TRBD1. The germline V gene encodes CDR1 SGHTA and CDR2 FQGNSA. V shed 5 bases and J 0 bases; nucleotides not matched to a gene: 4. The CDR3 runs 15 residues. The CDR3 sequence is CASSQGDRGSYEQYF. Here the CDR3 DNA reads TGTGCCAGCAGCCAGGGGGACAGGGGCTCCTACGAGCAGTACTTC. Combining the CDR3 with reference TRBV7-2 and TRBJ2-7 gives the whole variable domain GAGVSQSPSNKVTEKGKDVELRCDPISGHTALYWYRQSLGQGLEFLIYFQGNSAPDKSGLPSDRFSAERTGGSVSTLTIQRTQQEDSAVYLCASSQGDRGSYEQYFGPGTRLTVT.

The table lists this clone with a count of one. The chain is built from TRBV2 and TRBJ2-4; 11 bases map to TRBD2. The J segment lost 1 base and the V segment lost 4 bases, leaving 12 bases of the junction unmatched. CDR3 length: 19 amino acids. Germline V gives CDR1 SNHLY, CDR2 FYNNEI. CDR3 loop: CASSAYLAGGVGAKNIQYF. Written as DNA, the CDR3 is TGTGCCAGCAGTGCCTATCTAGCGGGGGGAGTTGGGGCCAAAAACATTCAGTACTTC.

By sample share, this clone is large (0.1 to 1%). The chain couples TRBV7-9 to TRBJ1-2, with D hard to call. The ends were cut back, 5 bases at V and 5 bases at J, with 18 bases in the middle. Germline CDR1 and CDR2: SEHNR and FQNEAQ (reference sequence). The CDR3 spans 15 residues. CDR3 DNA: TGTGCCAGCAGCCCCGACTCGGGGAGATGGTATGGCTACACCTTC. This sequence encodes CASSPDSGRWYGYTF. Full variable domain (remainder filled in from reference TRBV7-9 and TRBJ1-2): DTGVSQNPRHKITKRGQNVTFRCDPISEHNRLYWYRQTLGQGPEFLTYFQNEAQLEKSRLLSDRFSAERPKGSFSTLEIQRTEQGDSAMYLCASSPDSGRWYGYTFGSGTRLTVV.

This rearrangement joins TRBV5-6 to TRBJ1-2; D unclear. V dropped 0 bases and J dropped 5 bases, with 14 bases sitting between them. Germline assignment: CDR1 SGHDT and CDR2 YYEEEE. The CDR3 extends over 15 amino acids. CDR3 residues: CASSLARAGLYGYTF. The CDR3 bases are TGTGCCAGCAGCTTGGCAAGGGCAGGACTATATGGCTACACCTTC.

Comments on this clone: Other DNA variants within this sample encode the same CDR3. The genes are TRBV6-1 and TRBJ1-2; D remains unclear. Germline V lookup: CDR1 MNHNS, CDR2 SASEGT. Trimming removed 1 base from V and 5 bases from J, with 5 bases in between. The CDR3 has 12 amino acids. CDR3 loop: CASSEDGYGYTF. In DNA, the CDR3 is TGTGCCAGCAGTGAAGATGGATATGGCTACACCTTC.

The CDR3 is CASSLERRLAGNEQFF. For the CDR3, the DNA is TGTGCCAGCAGCTTAGAAAGGCGACTAGCGGGGAATGAGCAGTTCTTC. This chain connects TRBV11-2 to TRBJ2-1, with TRBD2 identical over 11 bases. Trimming at V came to 0 bases and at J to 7 bases, leaving 5 bases not matched to a gene. The CDR3 totals 16 residues. In germline, CDR1 is SGHAT, CDR2 FQNNGV.

This chain connects TRBV25-1 to TRBJ2-5; no clear D. Looked up from germline, CDR1 is MGHDK and CDR2 is SYGVNS. The CDR3 loop spans 13 amino acids. The ends were cut back, 5 bases at V and 0 bases at J, with 7 bases in the middle. CDR3 amino acids: CASSRDHQETQYF. The CDR3 nucleotides read TGTGCCAGCAGTAGAGACCACCAAGAGACCCAGTACTTC.